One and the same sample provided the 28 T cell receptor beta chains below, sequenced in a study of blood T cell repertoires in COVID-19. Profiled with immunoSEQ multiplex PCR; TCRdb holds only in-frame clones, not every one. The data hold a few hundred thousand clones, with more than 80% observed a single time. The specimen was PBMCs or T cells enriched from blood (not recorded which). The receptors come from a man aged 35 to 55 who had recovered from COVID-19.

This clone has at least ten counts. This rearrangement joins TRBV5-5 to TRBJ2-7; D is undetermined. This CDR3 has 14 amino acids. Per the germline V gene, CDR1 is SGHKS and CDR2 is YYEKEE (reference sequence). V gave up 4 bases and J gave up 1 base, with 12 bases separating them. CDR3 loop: CASSAQAWSYEQYF. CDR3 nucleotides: TGTGCCAGCAGCGCTCAGGCGTGGTCCTACGAGCAGTACTTC.

CDR3 amino acids: CASSPDPGGYGYTF. The CDR3 DNA reads TGCGCCAGCAGCCCCGATCCGGGAGGCTATGGCTACACCTTC. The chain employs TRBV5-1 and TRBJ1-2, with D unresolved. Germline loops: CDR1 SGHRS, CDR2 YFSETQ. The CDR3 totals 14 residues. The V end was cut by 4 bases, the J end by 4 bases, with 14 bases between.

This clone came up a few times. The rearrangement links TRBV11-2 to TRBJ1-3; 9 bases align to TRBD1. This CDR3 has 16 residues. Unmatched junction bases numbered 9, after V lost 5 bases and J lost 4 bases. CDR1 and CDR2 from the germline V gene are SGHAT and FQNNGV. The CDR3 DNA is TGTGCCAGCAGCGCACCCTACAGGGGGCCGGGAAACACCATATATTTT. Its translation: CASSAPYRGPGNTIYF. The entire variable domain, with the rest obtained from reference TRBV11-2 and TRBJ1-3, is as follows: EAGVAQSPRYKIIEKRQSVAFWCNPISGHATLYWYQQILGQGPKLLIQFQNNGVVDDSQLPKDRFSAERLKGVDSTLKIQPAKLEDSAVYLCASSAPYRGPGNTIYFGEGSWLTVV.

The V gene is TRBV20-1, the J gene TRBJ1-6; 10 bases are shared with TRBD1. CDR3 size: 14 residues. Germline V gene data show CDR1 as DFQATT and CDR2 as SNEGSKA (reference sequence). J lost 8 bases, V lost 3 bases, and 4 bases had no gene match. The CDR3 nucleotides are TGCAGTGCTAGTTTGGGACAGGGGTATTCACCCCTCCACTTT. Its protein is CSASLGQGYSPLHF.

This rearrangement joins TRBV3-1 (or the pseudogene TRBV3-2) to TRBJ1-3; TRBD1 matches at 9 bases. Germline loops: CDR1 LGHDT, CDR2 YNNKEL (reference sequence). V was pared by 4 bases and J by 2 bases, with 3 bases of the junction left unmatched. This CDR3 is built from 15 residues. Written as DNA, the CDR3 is TGTGCCAGCAGCCCTAGGGACAGGGCTGGAAACACCATATATTTT. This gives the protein CASSPRDRAGNTIYF.

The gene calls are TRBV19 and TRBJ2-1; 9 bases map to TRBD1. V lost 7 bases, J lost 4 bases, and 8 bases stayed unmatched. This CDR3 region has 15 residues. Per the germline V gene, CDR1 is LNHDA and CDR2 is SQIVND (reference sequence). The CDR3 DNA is TGTGCCAGTAACCTACAGGGGGCGGGATACAATGAGCAGTTCTTC. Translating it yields CASNLQGAGYNEQFF.

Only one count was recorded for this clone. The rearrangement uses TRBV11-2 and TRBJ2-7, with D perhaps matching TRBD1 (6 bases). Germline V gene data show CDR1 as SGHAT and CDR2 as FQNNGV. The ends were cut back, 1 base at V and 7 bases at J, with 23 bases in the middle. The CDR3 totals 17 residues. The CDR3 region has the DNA TGTGCCAGCAGCTTAGGAACCATTGGGGACACCGTTTTTGAGCAGTACTTC. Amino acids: CASSLGTIGDTVFEQYF.

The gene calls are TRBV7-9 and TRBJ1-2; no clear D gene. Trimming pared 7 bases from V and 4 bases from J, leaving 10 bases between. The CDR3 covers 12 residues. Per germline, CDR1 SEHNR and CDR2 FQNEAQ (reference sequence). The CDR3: CASTRSGYGYTF. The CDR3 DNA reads TGTGCCAGCACGAGGAGTGGCTATGGCTACACCTTC.

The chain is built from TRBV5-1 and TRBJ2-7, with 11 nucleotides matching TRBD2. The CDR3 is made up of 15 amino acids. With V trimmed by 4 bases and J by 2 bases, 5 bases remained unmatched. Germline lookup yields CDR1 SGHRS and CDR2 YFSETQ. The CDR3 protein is CASSLLAGGPYEQYF. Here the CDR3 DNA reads TGCGCCAGCAGCCTTCTAGCGGGGGGACCCTACGAGCAGTACTTC. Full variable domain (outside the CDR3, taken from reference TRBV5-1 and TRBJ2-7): KAGVTQTPRYLIKTRGQQVTLSCSPISGHRSVSWYQQTPGQGLQFLFEYFSETQRNKGNFPGRFSGRQFSNSRSEMNVSTLELGDSALYLCASSLLAGGPYEQYFGPGTRLTVT.

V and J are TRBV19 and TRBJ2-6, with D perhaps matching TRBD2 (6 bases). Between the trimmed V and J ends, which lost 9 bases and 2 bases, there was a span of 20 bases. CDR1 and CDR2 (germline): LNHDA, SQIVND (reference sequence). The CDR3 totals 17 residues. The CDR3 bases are TGTGCCAGCAAAGCCCCGCCGGGGGAACCTGGGGCCAACGTCCTGACTTTC. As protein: CASKAPPGEPGANVLTF. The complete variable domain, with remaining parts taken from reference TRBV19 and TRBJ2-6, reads DGGITQSPKYLFRKEGQNVTLSCEQNLNHDAMYWYRQDPGQGLRLIYYSQIVNDFQKGDIAEGYSVSREKKESFPLTVTSAQKNPTAFYLCASKAPPGEPGANVLTFGAGSRLTVL.

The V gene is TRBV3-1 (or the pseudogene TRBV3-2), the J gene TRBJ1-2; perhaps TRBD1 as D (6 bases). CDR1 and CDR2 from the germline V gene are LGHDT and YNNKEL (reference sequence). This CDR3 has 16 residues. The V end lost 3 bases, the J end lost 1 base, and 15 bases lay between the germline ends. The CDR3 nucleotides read TGTGCCAGCAGCCATGGAAGAGGCAGGGGTAACTATGGCTACACCTTC. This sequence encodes CASSHGRGRGNYGYTF.

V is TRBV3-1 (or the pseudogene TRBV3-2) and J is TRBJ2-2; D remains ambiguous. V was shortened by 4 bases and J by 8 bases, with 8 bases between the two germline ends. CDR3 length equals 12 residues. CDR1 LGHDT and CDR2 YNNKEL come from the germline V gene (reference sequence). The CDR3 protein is CASSLTTGELFF. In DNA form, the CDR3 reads TGTGCCAGCAGCCTAACAACAGGGGAGCTGTTTTTT.

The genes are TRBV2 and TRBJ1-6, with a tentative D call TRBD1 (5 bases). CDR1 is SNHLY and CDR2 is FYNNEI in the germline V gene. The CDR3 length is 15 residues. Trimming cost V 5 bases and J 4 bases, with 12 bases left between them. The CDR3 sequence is CASSYRSTYNSPLHF. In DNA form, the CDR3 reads TGTGCCAGCAGTTACAGGAGTACGTATAATTCACCCCTCCACTTT.

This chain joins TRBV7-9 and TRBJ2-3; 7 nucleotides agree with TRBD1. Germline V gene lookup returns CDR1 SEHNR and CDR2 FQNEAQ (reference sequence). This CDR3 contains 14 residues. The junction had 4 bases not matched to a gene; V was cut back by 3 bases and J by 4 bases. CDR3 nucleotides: TGTGCCAGCAGCTTTTACAGGGGTGCAGATACGCAGTATTTT. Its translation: CASSFYRGADTQYF.

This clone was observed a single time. CDR3 sequence reads: CASSLGAGFETEAFF. CDR3 DNA sequence: TGTGCCAGCAGCTTAGGAGCAGGTTTCGAGACTGAAGCTTTCTTT. The chain combines TRBV7-9 with TRBJ1-1, with unresolved D. The CDR3 is 15 amino acids. Germline lookup yields CDR1 SEHNR and CDR2 FQNEAQ (reference sequence). The germline V and J ends were trimmed by 1 base and 5 bases, with 14 bases remaining between them.

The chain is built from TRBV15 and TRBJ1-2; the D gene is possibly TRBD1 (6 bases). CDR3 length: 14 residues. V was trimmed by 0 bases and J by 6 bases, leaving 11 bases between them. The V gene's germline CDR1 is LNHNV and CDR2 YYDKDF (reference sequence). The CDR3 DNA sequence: TGTGCCACCAGCAGAGATGCAGGGGCTCATGGCTACACCTTC. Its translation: CATSRDAGAHGYTF.

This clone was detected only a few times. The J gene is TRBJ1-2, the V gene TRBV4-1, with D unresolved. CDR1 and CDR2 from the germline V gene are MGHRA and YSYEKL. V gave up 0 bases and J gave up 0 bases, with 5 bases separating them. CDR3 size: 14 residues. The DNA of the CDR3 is TGCGCCAGCAGCCAAGATCAGTCTAACTATGGCTACACCTTC. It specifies CASSQDQSNYGYTF.

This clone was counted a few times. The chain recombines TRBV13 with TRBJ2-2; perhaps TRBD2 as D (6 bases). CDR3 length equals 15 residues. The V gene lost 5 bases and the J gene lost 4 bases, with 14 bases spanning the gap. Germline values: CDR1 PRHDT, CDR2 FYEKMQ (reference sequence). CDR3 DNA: TGTGCCAGCAGCACTACGAGGGACTTCACCGGGGAGCTGTTTTTT. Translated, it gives CASSTTRDFTGELFF. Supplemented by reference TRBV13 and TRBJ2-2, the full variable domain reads AAGVIQSPRHLIKEKRETATLKCYPIPRHDTVYWYQQGPGQDPQFLISFYEKMQSDKGSIPDRFSAQQFSDYHSELNMSSLELGDSALYFCASSTTRDFTGELFFGEGSRLTVL.

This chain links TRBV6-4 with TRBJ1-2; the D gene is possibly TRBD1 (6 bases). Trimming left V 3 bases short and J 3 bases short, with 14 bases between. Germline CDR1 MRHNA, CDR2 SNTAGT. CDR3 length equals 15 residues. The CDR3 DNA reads TGTGCCAGCAGTGAATATTGGGAGGGGGACTATGGCTACACCTTC. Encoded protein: CASSEYWEGDYGYTF.

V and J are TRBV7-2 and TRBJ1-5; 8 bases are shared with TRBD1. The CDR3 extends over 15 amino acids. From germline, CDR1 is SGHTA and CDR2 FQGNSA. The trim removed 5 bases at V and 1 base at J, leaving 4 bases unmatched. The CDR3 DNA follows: TGTGCCAGCAGCGCCAGGGGGCAAAGCAATCAGCCCCAGCATTTT. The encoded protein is CASSARGQSNQPQHF. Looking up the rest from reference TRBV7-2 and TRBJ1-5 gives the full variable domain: GAGVSQSPSNKVTEKGKDVELRCDPISGHTALYWYRQSLGQGLEFLIYFQGNSAPDKSGLPSDRFSAERTGGSVSTLTIQRTQQEDSAVYLCASSARGQSNQPQHFGDGTRLSIL.

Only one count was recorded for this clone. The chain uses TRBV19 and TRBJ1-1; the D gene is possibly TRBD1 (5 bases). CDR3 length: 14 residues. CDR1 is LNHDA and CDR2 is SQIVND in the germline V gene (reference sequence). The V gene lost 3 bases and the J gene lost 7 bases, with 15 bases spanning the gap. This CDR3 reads CASSMNGRGGEAFF. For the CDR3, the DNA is TGTGCCAGTAGTATGAATGGACGGGGGGGTGAAGCTTTCTTT.

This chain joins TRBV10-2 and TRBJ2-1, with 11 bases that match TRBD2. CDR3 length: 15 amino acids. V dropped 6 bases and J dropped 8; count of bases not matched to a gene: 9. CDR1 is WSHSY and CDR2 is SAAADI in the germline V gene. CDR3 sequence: CASRDIVAGGYEQFF. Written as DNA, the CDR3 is TGCGCCAGCAGGGACATCGTAGCGGGGGGGTATGAGCAGTTCTTC.

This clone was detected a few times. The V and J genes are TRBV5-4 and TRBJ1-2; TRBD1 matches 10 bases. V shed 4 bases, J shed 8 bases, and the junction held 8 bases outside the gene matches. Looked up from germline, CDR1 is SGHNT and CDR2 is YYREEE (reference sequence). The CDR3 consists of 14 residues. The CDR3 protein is CASSPQGQGQGYTF. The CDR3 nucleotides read TGTGCCAGCAGCCCACAGGGACAGGGGCAAGGCTACACCTTC.

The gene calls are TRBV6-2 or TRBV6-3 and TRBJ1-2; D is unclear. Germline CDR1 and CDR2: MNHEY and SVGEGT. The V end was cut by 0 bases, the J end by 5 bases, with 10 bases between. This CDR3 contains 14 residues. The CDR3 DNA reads TGTGCCAGCAGTTACTCGAGTGCCAAATATGGCTACACCTTC. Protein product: CASSYSSAKYGYTF.

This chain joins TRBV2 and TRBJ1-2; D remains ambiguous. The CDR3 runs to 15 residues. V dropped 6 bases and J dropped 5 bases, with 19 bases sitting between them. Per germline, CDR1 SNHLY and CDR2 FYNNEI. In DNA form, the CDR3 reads TGTGCCAGCAGGACCAATAGAGGCAGTCTATATGGCTACACCTTC. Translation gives CASRTNRGSLYGYTF.

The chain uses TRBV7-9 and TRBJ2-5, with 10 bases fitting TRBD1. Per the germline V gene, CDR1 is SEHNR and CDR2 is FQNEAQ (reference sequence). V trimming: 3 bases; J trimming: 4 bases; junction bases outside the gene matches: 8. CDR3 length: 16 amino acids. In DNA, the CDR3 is TGTGCCAGCAGCTTCCTCTACGACAGGGGGCGAGAGACCCAGTACTTC. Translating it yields CASSFLYDRGRETQYF.

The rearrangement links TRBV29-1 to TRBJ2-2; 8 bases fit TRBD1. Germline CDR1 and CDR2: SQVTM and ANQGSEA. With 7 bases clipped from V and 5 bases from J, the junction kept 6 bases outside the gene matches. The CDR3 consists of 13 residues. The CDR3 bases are TGCAGCGCACGGGACAGGACGACCGGGGAGCTGTTTTTT. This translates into CSARDRTTGELFF.

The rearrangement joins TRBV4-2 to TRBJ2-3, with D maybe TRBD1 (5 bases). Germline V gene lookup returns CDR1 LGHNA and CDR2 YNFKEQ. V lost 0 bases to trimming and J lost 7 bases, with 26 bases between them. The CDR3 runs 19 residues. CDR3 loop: CASSQDPAGLNFFFYTQYF. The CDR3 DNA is TGTGCCAGCAGCCAAGATCCCGCAGGGTTGAACTTCTTTTTCTATACGCAGTATTTT.